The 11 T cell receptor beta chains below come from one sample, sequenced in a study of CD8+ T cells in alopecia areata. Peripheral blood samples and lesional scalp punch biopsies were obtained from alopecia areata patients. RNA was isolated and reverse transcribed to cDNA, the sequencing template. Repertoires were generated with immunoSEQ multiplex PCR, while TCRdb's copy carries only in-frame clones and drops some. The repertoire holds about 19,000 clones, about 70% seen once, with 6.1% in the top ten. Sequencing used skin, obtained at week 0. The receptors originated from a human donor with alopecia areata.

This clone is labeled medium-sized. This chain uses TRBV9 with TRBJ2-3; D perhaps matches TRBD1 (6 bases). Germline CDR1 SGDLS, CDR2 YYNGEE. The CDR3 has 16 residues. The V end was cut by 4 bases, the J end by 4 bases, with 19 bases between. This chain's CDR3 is CASSPPWGTNPDTQYF. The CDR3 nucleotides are TGTGCCAGCAGCCCGCCGTGGGGGACAAACCCAGATACGCAGTATTTT.

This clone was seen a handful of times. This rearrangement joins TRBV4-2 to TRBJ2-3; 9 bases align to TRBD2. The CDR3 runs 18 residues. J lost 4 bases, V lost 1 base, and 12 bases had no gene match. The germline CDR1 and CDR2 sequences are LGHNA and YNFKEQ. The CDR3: CASSQGGLRGGAADTQYF. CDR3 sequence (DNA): TGTGCCAGCAGCCAAGGGGGCTTGCGGGGGGGCGCTGCAGATACGCAGTATTTT.

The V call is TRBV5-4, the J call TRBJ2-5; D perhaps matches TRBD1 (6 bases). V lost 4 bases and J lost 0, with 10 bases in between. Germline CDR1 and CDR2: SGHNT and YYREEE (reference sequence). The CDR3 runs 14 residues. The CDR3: CASSQDSDQETQYF. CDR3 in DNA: TGTGCCAGCAGCCAGGACAGCGACCAAGAGACCCAGTACTTC.

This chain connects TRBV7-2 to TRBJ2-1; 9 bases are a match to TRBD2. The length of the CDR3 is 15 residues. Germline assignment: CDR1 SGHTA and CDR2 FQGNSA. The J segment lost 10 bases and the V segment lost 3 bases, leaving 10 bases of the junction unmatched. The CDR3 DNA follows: TGTGCCAGCAGCTTCTTCGGCGGGGGGGCGGGAGAGCAGTTCTTC. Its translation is CASSFFGGGAGEQFF.

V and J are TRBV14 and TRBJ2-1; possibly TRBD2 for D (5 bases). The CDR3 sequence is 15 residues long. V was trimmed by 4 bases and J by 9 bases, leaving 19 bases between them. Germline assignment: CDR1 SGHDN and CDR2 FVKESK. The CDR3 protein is CASSLRLSDSFEQFF. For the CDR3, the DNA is TGTGCCAGCAGCCTCCGACTAAGCGATTCTTTTGAGCAGTTCTTC.

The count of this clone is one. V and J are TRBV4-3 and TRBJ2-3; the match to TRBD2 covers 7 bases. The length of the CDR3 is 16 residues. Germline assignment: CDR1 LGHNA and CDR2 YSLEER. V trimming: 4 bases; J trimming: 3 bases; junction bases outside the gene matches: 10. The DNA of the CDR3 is TGCGCCAGCAGCCCGGGTCGAGCGGGGCTTACAGATACGCAGTATTTT. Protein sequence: CASSPGRAGLTDTQYF.

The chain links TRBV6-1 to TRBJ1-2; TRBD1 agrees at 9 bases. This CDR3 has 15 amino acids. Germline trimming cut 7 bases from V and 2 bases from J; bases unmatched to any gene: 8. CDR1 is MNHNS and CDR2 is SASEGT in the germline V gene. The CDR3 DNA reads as TGTGCCAGCATACAACAGGGGGCACAAAACTATGGCTACACCTTC. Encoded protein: CASIQQGAQNYGYTF.

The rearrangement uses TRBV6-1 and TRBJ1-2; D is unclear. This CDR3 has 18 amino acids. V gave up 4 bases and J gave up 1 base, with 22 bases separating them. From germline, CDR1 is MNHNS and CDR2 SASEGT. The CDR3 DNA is TGTGCCAGCAGTGTTGGATCTCGGGCCTGGCATTATAACTATGGCTACACCTTC. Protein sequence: CASSVGSRAWHYNYGYTF.

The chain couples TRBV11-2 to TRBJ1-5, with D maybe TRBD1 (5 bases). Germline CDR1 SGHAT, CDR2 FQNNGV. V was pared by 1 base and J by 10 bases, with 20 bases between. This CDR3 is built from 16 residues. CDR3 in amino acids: CASSLGLARAKFPQHF. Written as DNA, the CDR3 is TGTGCCAGCAGCTTAGGTTTAGCCAGGGCTAAATTCCCCCAGCATTTT.

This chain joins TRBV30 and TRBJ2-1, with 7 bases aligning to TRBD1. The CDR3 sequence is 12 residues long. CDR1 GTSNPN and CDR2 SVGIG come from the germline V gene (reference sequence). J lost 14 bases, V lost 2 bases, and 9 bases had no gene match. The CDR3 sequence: CAWSTGVGSEFF. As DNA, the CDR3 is TGTGCCTGGAGTACAGGGGTGGGATCTGAGTTCTTC.

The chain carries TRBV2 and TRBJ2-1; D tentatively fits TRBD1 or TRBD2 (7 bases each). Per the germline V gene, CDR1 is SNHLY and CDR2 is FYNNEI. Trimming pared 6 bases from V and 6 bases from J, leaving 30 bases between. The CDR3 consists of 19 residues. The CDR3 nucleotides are TGTGCCAGCAGCCGTAACAGGGGACGCCTAGGGGGGGTTTCCAATGAGCAGTTCTTC. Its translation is CASSRNRGRLGGVSNEQFF.